A selection of T cell receptor beta chains follows, all from one sample in a study of blood T cell repertoires in COVID-19. Generated by immunoSEQ multiplex PCR, the TCRdb table keeps only in-frame clones and is missing some. Here the sample spans over 200,000 clones, around 84% being singletons. Material: PBMCs or T cells enriched from blood (not recorded which). The source is a man aged 35 to 55 who had recovered from COVID-19. Both conserved end residues are part of each CDR3. A D gene is named only where the DNA matches it firmly. Expanded clones get a size class; other rows say once, few or many, or leave the size out.

j_gene | d_gene | v_gene | abundance | CDR3nt | CDR3aa
TRBJ2-1 | TRBD2 | TRBV7-6 | NA | TGTGCCAGCAGCTTCTCCGGGACTACGAACAATGAGCAGTTCTTC | CASSFSGTTNNEQFF
TRBJ2-7 | TRBD2 | TRBV20-1 | NA | TGCAGTGCTAGTACAAGCGGGAGGGCCTCCTACGAGCAGTACTTC | CSASTSGRASYEQYF
TRBJ1-1 | NA | TRBV21-1 | NA | TGTGCCAGCAGCAAAGACGGAACAGGTGCGGTAACTGAAGCTTTCTTT | CASSKDGTGAVTEAFF
TRBJ2-5 | TRBD2 | TRBV15 | NA | TGTGCCACCAGCAGAGATCTAAGTAGCGGGGGCCAAGAGACCCAGTACTTC | CATSRDLSSGGQETQYF
TRBJ1-2 | NA | TRBV24-1 | NA | TGTGCCACCAGTTGGACAGACCAGAGAGGCTATGGCTACACCTTC | CATSWTDQRGYGYTF
TRBJ1-1 | NA | TRBV19 | NA | TGTGCCAGTAGTATGGGCATGAACACTGAAGCTTTCTTT | CASSMGMNTEAFF
TRBJ1-2 | NA | TRBV28 | NA | TGTGCCAGCACCTTGGGGGGTTTAGCCTACACCTTC | CASTLGGLAYTF
TRBJ2-5 | NA | TRBV24-1 | NA | TGTGCCACCTCTGAAGAGGGGGTTTGGGAGACCCAGTACTTC | CATSEEGVWETQYF
TRBJ2-1 | TRBD2 | TRBV5-4 | NA | TGTGCCAGCAGCGCTGACATGACTAGCGGGAGTAATGAGCAGTTCTTC | CASSADMTSGSNEQFF
TRBJ2-2 | NA | TRBV5-4 | NA | TGTGCCAGCAGCCCCCCGAATAGCGGAGGCGGTACCGGGGAGCTGTTTTTT | CASSPPNSGGGTGELFF
TRBJ1-1 | NA | TRBV5-4 | NA | TGTGCCAGCAGCAGTCGGACAGAAATGAACACTGAAGCTTTCTTT | CASSSRTEMNTEAFF
TRBJ1-1 | NA | TRBV6-6 | once | TGTGCCAGCAGCCTCCTCGGGATGAACACTGAAGCTTTCTTT | CASSLLGMNTEAFF
TRBJ1-5 | NA | TRBV2 | NA | TGTGCCAGCGGAGAAGGGGTGCGGGAGCACCAGCATTTT | CASGEGVREHQHF
TRBJ1-6 | NA | TRBV27 | NA | TGTGCCAGCAGTTTGCTCTCGACAGTAGACAATAATTCACCCCTCCACTTT | CASSLLSTVDNNSPLHF
TRBJ2-4 | NA | TRBV30 | NA | TGTGCCTGGAGTGTAAACAGGAGCCCGCACTTC | CAWSVNRSPHF
TRBJ1-1 | NA | TRBV13 | NA | TGTGCCAGCAGCTTAGGCGAATGGGGCAGAAACACTGAAGCTTTCTTT | CASSLGEWGRNTEAFF
TRBJ2-7 | NA | TRBV4-1 | NA | TGCGCCAGCAGCCAAGATTGGGACTCCTTCTACGAGCAGTACTTC | CASSQDWDSFYEQYF
TRBJ1-2 | NA | TRBV18 | NA | TGTGCCAGCTCACCAAACCCAGGGCCTAACTATGGCTACACCTTC | CASSPNPGPNYGYTF
TRBJ2-1 | TRBD2 | TRBV3-1/TRBV3-2 | once | TGTGCCAGCAGCCAAGAGGACGGGACTAGAGGAAACAATGAGCAGTTCTTC | CASSQEDGTRGNNEQFF
TRBJ2-3 | TRBD1 | TRBV24-1 | NA | TGTGCCACAGCTCGGGACAGAGGTGCAGATACGCAGTATTTT | CATARDRGADTQYF
TRBJ1-5 | NA | TRBV30 | NA | TGTGCCTGGAGCAGCAGGGGCAATCAGCCCCAGCATTTT | CAWSSRGNQPQHF
TRBJ1-4 | NA | TRBV6-5 | NA | TGTGCCAGCAGTCCCCGGGGAGGGGAAAAACTGTTTTTT | CASSPRGGEKLFF
TRBJ2-6 | TRBD2 | TRBV7-3 | NA | TGTGCCAGCAGCCCAACGGGAGGGTCTGGGGCCAACGTCCTGACTTTC | CASSPTGGSGANVLTF
TRBJ1-1 | TRBD1 | TRBV6-4 | few | TGTGCCAGCAGGGGTACAACAGGGGTCGCTTTCTTT | CASRGTTGVAFF
TRBJ2-1 | NA | TRBV7-2 | NA | TGTGCCAGCAGCTTAGCGCCCGGACTAACCTACAATGAGCAGTTCTTC | CASSLAPGLTYNEQFF
TRBJ1-2 | NA | TRBV28 | once | TGTGCCAGCAGTTCCAGGGCCCCCCAAGATGGCTACACCTTC | CASSSRAPQDGYTF
TRBJ2-7 | NA | TRBV15 | NA | TGTGCCACCAGCAGAGGAGGACAGCCGGAATCGCAGTACTTC | CATSRGGQPESQYF